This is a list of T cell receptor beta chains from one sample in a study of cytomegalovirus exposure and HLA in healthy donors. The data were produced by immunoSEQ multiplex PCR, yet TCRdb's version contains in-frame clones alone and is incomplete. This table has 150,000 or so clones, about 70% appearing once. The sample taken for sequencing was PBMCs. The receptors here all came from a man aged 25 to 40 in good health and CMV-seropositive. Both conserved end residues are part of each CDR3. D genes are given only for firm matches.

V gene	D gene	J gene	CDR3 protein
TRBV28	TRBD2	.	CASWPGGSYEQYF
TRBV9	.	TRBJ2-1	CASSAVSHNEQFF
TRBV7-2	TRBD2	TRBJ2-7	CASSVGLAGAYEQYF
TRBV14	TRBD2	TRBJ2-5	CASSQSGTSPLETQYF
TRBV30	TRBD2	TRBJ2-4	CAWSVHGGGNIQYF
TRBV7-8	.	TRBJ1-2	CASSLGTTASRGYTF
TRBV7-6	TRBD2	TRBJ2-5	CASREIAGAETQYF
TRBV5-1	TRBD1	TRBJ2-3	CASSSPTGTASTDTQYF
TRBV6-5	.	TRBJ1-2	CASSYVTGNYGYTF
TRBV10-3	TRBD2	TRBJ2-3	CAIRPAAGELAGVGDTQYF
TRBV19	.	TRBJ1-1	CASSINGVEAFF
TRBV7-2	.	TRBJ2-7	CASSEAPVYEQYF
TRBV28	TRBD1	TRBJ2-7	CASSQLQGVSYEQYF
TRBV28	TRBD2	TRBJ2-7	CASSPGTSLPDEQYF
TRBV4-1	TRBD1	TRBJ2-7	CASSQDRGQGGAYEQYF
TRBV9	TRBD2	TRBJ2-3	CASSVSASGATDTQYF
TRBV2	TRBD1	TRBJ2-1	CASRRTGTVSNEQFF
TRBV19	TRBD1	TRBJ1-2	CASSPPPDRVNGYTF
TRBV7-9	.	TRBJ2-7	CASGLGGGGSPEQYF
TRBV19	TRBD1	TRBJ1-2	CASIREDREEFYYGYTF
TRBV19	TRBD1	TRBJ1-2	CASSIEDRGLYGYTF
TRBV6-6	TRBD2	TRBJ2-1	CASSRTSGAYNEQFF
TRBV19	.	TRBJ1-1	CASSSLGGAVTEAFF
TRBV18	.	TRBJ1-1	CASSPQPLDTEAFF
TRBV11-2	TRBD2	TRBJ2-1	CASSLGLGGTSGSHEQFF
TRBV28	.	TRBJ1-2	CASSLVRGLNYGYTF
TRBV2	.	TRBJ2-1	CASNVFNEQFF
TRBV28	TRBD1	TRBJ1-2	CASLTAGTGGLGYTF